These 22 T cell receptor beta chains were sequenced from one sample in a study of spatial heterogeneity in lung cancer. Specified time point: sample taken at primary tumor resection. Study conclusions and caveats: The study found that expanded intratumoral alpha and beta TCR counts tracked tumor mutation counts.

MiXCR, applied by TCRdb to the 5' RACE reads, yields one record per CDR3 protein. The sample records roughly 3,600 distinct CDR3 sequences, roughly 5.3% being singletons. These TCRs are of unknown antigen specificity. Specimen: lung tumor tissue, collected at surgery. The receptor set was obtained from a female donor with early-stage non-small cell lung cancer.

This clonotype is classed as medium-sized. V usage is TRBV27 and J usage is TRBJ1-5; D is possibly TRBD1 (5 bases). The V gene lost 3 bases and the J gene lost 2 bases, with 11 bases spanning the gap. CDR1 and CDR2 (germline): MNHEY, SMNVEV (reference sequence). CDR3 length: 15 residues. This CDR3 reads CASSFEGKGNQPQHF. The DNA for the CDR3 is TGTGCCAGCAGTTTCGAGGGGAAAGGCAATCAGCCCCAGCATTTT.

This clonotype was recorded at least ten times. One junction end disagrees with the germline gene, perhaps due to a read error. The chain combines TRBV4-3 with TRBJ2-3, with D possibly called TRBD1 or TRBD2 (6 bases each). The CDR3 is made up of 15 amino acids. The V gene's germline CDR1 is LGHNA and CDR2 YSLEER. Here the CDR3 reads CASSQDLGGTDRQYF. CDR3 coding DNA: TGCGCCAGCAGCCAAGATTTGGGGGGCACAGATAGGCAGTATTTT.

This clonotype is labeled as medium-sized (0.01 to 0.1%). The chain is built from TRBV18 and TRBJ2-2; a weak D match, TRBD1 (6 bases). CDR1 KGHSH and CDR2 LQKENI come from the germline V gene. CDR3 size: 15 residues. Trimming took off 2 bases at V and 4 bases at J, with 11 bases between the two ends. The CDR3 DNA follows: TGTGCCAGCTCACCAATGGGGACATCCACCGGGGAGCTGTTTTTT. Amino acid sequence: CASSPMGTSTGELFF.

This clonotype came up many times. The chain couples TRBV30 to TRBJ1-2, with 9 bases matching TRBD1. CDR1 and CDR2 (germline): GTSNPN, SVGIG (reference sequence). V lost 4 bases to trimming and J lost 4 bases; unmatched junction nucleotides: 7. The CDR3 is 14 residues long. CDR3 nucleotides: TGTGCCTGGAAACCGGGACAGGGAGCCTATGGCTACACCTTC. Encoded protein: CAWKPGQGAYGYTF.

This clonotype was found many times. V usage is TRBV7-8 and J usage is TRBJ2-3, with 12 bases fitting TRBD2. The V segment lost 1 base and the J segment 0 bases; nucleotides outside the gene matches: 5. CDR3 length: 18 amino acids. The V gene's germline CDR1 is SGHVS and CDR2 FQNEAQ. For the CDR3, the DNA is TGTGCCAGCAGCTTAGGTGGACTAGCGGGGACTAGCACAGATACGCAGTATTTT. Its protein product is CASSLGGLAGTSTDTQYF.

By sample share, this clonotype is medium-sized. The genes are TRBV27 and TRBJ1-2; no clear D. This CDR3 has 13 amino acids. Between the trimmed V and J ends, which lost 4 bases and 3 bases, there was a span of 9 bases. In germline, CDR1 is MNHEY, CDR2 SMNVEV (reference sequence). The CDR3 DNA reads TGTGCCAGCAGTTATGCAGGATACTATGGCTACACCTTC. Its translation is CASSYAGYYGYTF.

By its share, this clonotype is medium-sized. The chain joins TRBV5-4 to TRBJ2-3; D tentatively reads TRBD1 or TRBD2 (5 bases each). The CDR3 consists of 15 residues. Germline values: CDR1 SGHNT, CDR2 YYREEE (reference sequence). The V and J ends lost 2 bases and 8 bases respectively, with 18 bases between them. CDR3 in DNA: TGTGCCAGCAGCTTATACGGGCAGGGAAGCGGTACGCAGTATTTT. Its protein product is CASSLYGQGSGTQYF. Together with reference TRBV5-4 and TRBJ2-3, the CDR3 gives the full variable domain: ETGVTQSPTHLIKTRGQQVTLRCSSQSGHNTVSWYQQALGQGPQFIFQYYREEENGRGNFPPRFSGLQFPNYSSELNVNALELDDSALYLCASSLYGQGSGTQYFGPGTRLTVL.

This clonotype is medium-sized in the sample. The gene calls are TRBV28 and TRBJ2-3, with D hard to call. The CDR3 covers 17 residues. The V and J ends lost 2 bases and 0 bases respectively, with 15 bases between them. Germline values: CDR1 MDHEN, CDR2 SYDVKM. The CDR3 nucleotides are TGTGCCAGCAGTTTACGGAGAAGGATGCCTAGCACAGATACGCAGTATTTT. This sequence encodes CASSLRRRMPSTDTQYF.

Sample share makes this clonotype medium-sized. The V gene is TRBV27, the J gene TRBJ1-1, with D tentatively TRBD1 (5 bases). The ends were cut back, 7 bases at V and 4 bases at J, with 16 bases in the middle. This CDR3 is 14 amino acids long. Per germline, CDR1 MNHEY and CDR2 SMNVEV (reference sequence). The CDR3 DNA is TGTGCCAGCACCAGCGTGGGGGATGGCACTGAAGCTTTCTTT. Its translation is CASTSVGDGTEAFF.

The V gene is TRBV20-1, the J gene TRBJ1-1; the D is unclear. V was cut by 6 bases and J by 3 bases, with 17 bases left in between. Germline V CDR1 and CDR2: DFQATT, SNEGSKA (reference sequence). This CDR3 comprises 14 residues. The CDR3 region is CSARDGSRDTEAFF. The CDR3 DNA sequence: TGCAGTGCGCGAGACGGGAGCCGGGACACTGAAGCTTTCTTT.

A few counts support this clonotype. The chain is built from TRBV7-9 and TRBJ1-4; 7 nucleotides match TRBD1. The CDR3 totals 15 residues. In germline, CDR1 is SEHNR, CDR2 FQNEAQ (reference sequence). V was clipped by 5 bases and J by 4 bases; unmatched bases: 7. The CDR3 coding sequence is TGTGCCAGCAGCCTCCGGACAGGAATTAATGAAAAACTGTTTTTT. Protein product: CASSLRTGINEKLFF.

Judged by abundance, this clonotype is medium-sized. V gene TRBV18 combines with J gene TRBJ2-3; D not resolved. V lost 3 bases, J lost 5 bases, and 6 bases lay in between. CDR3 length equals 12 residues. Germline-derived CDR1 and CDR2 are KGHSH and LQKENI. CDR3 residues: CASSPNRDTQYF. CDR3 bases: TGTGCCAGCTCACCGAACAGAGATACGCAGTATTTT. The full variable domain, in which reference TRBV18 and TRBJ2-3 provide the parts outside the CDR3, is NAGVMQNPRHLVRRRGQEARLRCSPMKGHSHVYWYRQLPEEGLKFMVYLQKENIIDESGMPKERFSAEFPKEGPSILRIQQVVRGDSAAYFCASSPNRDTQYFGPGTRLTVL.

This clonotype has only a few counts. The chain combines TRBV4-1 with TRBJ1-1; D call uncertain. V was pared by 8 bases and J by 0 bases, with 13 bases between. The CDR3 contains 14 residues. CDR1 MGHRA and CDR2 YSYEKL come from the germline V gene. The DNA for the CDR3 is TGCGCCAGCTCGAAGGGCCAGATGAACACTGAAGCTTTCTTT. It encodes CASSKGQMNTEAFF.

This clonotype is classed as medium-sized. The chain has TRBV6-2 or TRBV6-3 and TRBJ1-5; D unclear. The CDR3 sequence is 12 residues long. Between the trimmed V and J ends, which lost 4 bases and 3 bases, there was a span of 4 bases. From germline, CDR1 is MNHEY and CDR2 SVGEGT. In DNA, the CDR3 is TGTGCCAGCAGTTTCCCCAATCAGCCCCAGCATTTT. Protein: CASSFPNQPQHF.

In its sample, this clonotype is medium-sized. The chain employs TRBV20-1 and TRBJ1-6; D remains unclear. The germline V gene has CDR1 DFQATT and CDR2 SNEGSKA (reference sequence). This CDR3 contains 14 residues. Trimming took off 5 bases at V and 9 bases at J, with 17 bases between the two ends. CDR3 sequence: CSAVVRERSSPLHF. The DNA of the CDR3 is TGCAGTGCTGTGGTTCGAGAGAGGAGTTCACCCCTCCACTTT.

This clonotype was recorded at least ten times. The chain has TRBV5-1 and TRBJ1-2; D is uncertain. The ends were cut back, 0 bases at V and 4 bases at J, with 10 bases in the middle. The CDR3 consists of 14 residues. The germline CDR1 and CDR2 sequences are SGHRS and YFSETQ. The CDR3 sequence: CASSLGPGTYGYTF. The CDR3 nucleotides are TGCGCCAGCAGCTTGGGCCCGGGAACCTATGGCTACACCTTC.

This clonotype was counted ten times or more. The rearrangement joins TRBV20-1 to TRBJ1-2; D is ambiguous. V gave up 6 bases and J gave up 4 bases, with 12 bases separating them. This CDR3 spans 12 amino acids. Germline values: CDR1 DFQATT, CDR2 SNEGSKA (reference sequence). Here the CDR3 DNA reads TGCAGTGCCCCCAGAGTGGGCTATGGCTACACCTTC. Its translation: CSAPRVGYGYTF.

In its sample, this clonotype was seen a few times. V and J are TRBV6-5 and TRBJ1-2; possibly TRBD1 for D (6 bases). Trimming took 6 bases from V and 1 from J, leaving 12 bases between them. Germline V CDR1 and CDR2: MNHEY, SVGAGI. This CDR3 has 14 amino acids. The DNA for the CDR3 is TGTGCCAGCAGACTAGGGGGGGTTAACTATGGCTACACCTTC. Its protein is CASRLGGVNYGYTF.

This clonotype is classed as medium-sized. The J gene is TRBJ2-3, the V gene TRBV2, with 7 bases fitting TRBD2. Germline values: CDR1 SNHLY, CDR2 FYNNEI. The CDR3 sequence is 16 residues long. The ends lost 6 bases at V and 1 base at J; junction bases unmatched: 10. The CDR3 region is CASSRDRLAGTDTQYF. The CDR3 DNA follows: TGTGCCAGCAGCAGGGATCGACTAGCCGGCACAGATACGCAGTATTTT.

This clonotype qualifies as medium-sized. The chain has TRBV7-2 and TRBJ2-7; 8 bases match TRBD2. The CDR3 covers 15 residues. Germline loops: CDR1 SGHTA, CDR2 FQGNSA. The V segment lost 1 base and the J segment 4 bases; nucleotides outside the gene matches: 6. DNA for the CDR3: TGTGCCAGCAGCTTAGGTTTTAGCGGGAAATACGAGCAGTACTTC. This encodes CASSLGFSGKYEQYF.

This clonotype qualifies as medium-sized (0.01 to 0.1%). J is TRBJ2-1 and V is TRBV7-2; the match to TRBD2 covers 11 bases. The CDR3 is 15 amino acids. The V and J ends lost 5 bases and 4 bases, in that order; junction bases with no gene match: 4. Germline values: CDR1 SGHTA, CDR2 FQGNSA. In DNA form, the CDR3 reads TGTGCCAGCAGCCTGACTAGCGGGAAATACAATGAGCAGTTCTTC. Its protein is CASSLTSGKYNEQFF.

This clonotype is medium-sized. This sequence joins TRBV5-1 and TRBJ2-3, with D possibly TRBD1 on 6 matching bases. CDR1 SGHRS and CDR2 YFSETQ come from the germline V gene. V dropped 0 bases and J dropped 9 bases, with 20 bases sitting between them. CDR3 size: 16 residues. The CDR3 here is CASSLGGPTTPGTQYF. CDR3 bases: TGCGCCAGCAGCTTGGGGGGGCCGACAACCCCAGGGACGCAGTATTTT.